The TCR beta chain under discussion was sequenced for a study of T cells expressing NK-cell markers. On the study more broadly: Each TCR beta repertoire originated in sorted T cells that were CD3+CD56+NKG2C+, CD3+CD56+NKG2C- or CD3+CD56-NKG2C+. In the group of eight sequenced donors, seven were HCMV-seropositive and one was seronegative.

After re-calling the 5' RACE reads, TCRdb lists one entry per CDR3 protein, DNA absent. The table for this sample gives over 150,000 distinct CDR3 sequences. Notes on the study in general: Whether expanded NKG2C+ T cell clones were HCMV specific stayed uncertain. The leading position in the CD3+CD56-NKG2C+ fraction of several donors also went to these clonotypes.

Germline assignment: CDR1 SGHNT and CDR2 YYREEE (reference sequence). The CDR3 totals 14 residues. Worth noting for this clonotype: Its antigen is not identified.

Sequencing was performed on blood T cells: a sorted CD56 or NKG2C T cell subset, CD4+ or CD8+ T cells, or bulk PBMC T cells (not recorded which). The chain recombines TRBV5-4 with TRBJ2-7. This clonotype was sampled from a woman aged 45 to 65 in good health. The CDR3 loop is CASSFPGSTYEQYF.